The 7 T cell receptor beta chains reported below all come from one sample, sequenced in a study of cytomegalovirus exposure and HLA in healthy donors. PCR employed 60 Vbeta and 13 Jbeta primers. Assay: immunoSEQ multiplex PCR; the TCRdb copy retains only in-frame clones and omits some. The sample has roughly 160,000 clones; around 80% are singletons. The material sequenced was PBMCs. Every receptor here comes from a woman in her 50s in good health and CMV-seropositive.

The CDR3 sequence: CSVGVETSDGYTF. CDR3 coding DNA: TGCAGCGTTGGTGTGGAGACCTCTGATGGCTACACCTTC. This rearrangement joins TRBV29-1 to TRBJ1-2; D is uncertain. The CDR3 is 13 amino acids. CDR1 is SQVTM, CDR2 ANQGSEA, per germline. Trimming stripped 4 bases from V and 6 bases from J, with 15 bases between.

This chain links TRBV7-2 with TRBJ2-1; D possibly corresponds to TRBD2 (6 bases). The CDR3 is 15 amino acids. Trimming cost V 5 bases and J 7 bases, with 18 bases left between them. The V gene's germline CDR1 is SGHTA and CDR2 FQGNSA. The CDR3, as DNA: TGTGCCAGCAGCCCGGGTGGCGGGACTCAAAATGAGCAGTTCTTC. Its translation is CASSPGGGTQNEQFF.

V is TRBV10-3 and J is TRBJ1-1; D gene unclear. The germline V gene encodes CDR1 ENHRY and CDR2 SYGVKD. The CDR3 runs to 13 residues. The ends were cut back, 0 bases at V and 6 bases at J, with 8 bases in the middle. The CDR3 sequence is CAISESNSPEAFF. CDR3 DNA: TGTGCCATCAGTGAGTCGAACTCCCCTGAAGCTTTCTTT.

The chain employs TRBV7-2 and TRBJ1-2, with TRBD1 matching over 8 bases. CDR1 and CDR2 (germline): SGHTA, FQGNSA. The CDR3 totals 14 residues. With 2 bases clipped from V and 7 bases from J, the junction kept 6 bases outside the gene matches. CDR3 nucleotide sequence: TGTGCCAGCAGCTTATCGAGACAGGGGTTTGGCTACACCTTC. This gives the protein CASSLSRQGFGYTF.

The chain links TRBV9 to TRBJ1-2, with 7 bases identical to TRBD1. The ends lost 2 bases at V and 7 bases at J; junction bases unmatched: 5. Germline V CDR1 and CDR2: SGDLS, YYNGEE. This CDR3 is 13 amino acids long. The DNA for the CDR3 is TGTGCCAGCAGCGTCCGGACAGGTGCTGGCTACACCTTC. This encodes CASSVRTGAGYTF.

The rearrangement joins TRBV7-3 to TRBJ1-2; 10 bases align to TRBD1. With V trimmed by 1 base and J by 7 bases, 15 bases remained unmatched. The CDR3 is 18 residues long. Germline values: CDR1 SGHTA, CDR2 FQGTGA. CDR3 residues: CASSLISGGGQGQRGYTF. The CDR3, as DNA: TGTGCCAGCAGCTTAATTAGCGGAGGGGGACAGGGGCAACGTGGCTACACCTTC.

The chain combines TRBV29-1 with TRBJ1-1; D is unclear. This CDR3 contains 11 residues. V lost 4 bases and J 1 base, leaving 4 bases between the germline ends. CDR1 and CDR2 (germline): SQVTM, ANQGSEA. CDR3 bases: TGCAGCGTTGTCTCGAACACTGAAGCTTTCTTT. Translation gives CSVVSNTEAFF.